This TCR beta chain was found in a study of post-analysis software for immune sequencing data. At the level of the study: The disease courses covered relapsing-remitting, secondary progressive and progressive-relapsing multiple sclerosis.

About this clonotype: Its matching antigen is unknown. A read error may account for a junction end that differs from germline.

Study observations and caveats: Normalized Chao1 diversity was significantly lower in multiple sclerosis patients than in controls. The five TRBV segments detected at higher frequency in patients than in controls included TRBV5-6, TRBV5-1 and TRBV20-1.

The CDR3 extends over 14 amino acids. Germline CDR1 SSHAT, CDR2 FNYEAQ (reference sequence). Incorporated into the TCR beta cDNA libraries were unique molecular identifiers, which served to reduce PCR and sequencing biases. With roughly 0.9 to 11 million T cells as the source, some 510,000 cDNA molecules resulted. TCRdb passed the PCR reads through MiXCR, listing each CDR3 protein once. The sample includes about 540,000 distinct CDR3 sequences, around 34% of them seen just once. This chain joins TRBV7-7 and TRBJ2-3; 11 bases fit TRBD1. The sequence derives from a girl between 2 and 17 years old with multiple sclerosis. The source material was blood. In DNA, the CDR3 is TGTGCTAGCAGCGGGGGACAGGGGGCAGATACGCAGTATTTT. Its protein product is CASSGGQGADTQYF.